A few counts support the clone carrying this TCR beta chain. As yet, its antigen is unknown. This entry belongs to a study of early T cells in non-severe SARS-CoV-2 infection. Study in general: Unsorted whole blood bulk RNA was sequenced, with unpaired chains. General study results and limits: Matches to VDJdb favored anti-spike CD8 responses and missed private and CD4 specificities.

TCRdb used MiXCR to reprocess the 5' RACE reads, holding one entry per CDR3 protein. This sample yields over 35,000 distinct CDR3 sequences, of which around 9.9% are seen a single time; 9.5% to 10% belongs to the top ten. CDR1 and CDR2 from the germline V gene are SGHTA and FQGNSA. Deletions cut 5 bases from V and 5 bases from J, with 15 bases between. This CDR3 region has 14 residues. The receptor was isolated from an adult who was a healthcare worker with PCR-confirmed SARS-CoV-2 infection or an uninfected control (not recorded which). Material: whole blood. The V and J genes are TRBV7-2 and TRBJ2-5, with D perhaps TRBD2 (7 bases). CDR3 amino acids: CASSPWGGAETQYF. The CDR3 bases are TGTGCCAGCAGCCCATGGGGGGGGGCTGAGACCCAGTACTTC. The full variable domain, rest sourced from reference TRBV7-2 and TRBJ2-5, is GAGVSQSPSNKVTEKGKDVELRCDPISGHTALYWYRQSLGQGLEFLIYFQGNSAPDKSGLPSDRFSAERTGGSVSTLTIQRTQQEDSAVYLCASSPWGGAETQYFGPGTRLLVL.